This T cell receptor (beta chain) was identified in a study of preoperative IRX-2 immunotherapy in early breast cancer. Only a few counts were recorded for this clone. V shed 4 bases and J shed 4 bases, with 14 bases lying between them. There are 15 residues in the CDR3. Germline CDR1 SGHRS, CDR2 YFSETQ. Treatment: preoperative locoregional IRX-2 cytokine immunotherapy. Preoperative locoregional IRX-2 cytokine immunotherapy was tested in the phase Ib source study. Sequenced by immunoSEQ multiplex PCR; TCRdb stores in-frame clones only, minus some. Of 6,200 or so clones in the sample, 60% to 85% were seen once.

The input for sequencing was tumor tissue, taken before IRX-2 immunotherapy. The gene calls are TRBV5-1 and TRBJ2-2; tentatively, D is TRBD1 or TRBD2 (5 bases each). The TCR originated in a human donor with breast cancer. The CDR3 reads CASSLWAGTTGELFF. The DNA for the CDR3 is TGCGCCAGCAGCCTTTGGGCAGGGACCACCGGGGAGCTGTTTTTT.